The entry below gives a single T cell receptor (beta chain) sequence along with its context. CDR1 SNHLY and CDR2 FYNNEI come from the germline V gene. This CDR3 is built from 14 residues. Between the trimmed V and J ends, which lost 6 bases and 6 bases, there was a span of 15 bases. The sample belongs to a study of blood T cell repertoires in COVID-19. Study-level information: Collection of acute and convalescent COVID-19 samples took place in the United States, Italy and Spain. From T cells, B-cell-depleted T cells, or PBMCs came the material, which was cDNA or gDNA.

In the source study's methods: Estimation of nucleated cell counts relied on the amplification of reference gene primers. Measured with immunoSEQ multiplex PCR; TCRdb has only the in-frame clones, and not every one. V and J calls and clone size come straight from that table; D and trimming were deduced from the DNA. The sample consists of roughly 51,000 clones, around 86% of them appearing once. The rearrangement uses TRBV2 and TRBJ1-5; D is perhaps TRBD1 (6 bases). This receptor was taken from a man aged 45-60 years with active COVID-19. Material for sequencing was peripheral blood. CDR3 amino acids: CASSRDISGQPQHF. In DNA form, the CDR3 reads TGTGCCAGCAGCCGGGACATCAGCGGTCAGCCCCAGCATTTT.